This T cell receptor (beta chain) appears in the sequencing data of a study of shared clonotypes between healthy human individuals. Findings and limits, study-wide: Among non-shared clonotypes, generation probabilities were lower than among those shared by all four donors.

For this clone: Its antigen is still unknown. The same CDR3 also results from other DNA sequences found in this sample.

This CDR3 has 13 amino acids. Germline CDR1 is MNHNY and CDR2 is SVGAGI (reference sequence). Trimming removed 5 bases from V and 2 bases from J; junction bases left unmatched: 3. The input for sorted-subset replicate PCRs was approximately 200 ng DNA, about 30,000 T cell genomes. Produced via immunoSEQ multiplex PCR; TCRdb's table is partial and in-frame only. The sample includes around 1.9 million clones, 85% to 95% of them seen just once. The naive CD8 fraction comprised CD45RO-negative cells positively selected for CCR7 and excluded terminally differentiated effector memory CD45RA+ cells. Sequencing was carried out using naive CD8+ T cells from PBMCs. This chain links TRBV6-6 with TRBJ2-7; 7 positions agree with TRBD1. This TCR was sampled from a man younger than 35 in good health. Some clones in this sample may be carry-over from other donors' samples. CDR3 bases: TGTGCCAGCAGTCCCGGGACAGCCTACGAGCAGTACTTC. Translating gives CASSPGTAYEQYF.